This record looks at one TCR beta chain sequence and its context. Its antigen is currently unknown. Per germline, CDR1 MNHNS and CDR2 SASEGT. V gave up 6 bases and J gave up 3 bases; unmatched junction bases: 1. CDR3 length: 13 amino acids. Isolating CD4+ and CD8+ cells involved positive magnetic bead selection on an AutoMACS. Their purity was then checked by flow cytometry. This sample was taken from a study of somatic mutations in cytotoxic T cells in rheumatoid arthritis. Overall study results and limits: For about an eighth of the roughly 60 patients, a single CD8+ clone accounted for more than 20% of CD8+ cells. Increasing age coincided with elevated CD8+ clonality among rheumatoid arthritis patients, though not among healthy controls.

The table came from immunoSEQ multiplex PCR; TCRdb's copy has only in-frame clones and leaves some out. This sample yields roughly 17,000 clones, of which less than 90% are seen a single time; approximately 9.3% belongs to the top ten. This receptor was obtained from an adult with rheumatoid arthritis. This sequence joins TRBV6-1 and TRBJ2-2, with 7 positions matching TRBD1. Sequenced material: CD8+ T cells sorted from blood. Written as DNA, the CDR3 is TGTGCCAGCAGCGGGACAGACACCGGGGAGCTGTTTTTT. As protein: CASSGTDTGELFF.